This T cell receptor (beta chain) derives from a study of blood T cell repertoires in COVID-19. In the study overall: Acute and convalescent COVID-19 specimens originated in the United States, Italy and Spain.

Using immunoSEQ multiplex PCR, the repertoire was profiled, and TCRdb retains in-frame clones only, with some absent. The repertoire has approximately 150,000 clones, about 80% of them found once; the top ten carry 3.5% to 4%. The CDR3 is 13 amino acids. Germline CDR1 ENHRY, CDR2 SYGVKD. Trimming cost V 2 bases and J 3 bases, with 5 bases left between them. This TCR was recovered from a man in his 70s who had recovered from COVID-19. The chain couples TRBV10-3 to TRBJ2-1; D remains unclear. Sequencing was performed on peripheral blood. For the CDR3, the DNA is TGTGCCATCAGTGAGCGGGTCTACAATGAGCAGTTCTTC. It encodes CAISERVYNEQFF.